These 27 T cell receptor beta chains came from one sample sequenced in a study of cytomegalovirus exposure and HLA in healthy donors. Measured with immunoSEQ multiplex PCR; TCRdb has only the in-frame clones, and not every one. This table has hundreds of thousands of clones, about 90% appearing once. Sequenced input: PBMCs. Every receptor here comes from a man between 18 and 29 years old in good health and CMV-seropositive.

This chain uses TRBV6-6 with TRBJ1-1, with TRBD1 as a possible D gene (5 bases). The CDR3 extends over 11 amino acids. The germline V and J ends were trimmed by 6 bases and 6 bases, with 8 bases remaining between them. From germline, CDR1 is MNHNY and CDR2 SVGAGI (reference sequence). The CDR3 loop is CASRGRAEAFF. CDR3 bases: TGTGCCAGCAGGGGACGGGCTGAAGCTTTCTTT.

V usage is TRBV7-2 and J usage is TRBJ1-4; D is unclear. V lost 5 bases and J 8 bases, leaving 12 bases between the germline ends. The CDR3 extends over 13 amino acids. Germline CDR1 and CDR2: SGHTA and FQGNSA. CDR3 loop: CASSQMTYEKLFF. The DNA for the CDR3 is TGTGCCAGCAGCCAAATGACCTACGAAAAACTGTTTTTT.

The genes are TRBV14 and TRBJ2-7; TRBD1 matches 8 bases. Germline lookup yields CDR1 SGHDN and CDR2 FVKESK. The J segment lost 6 bases and the V segment lost 1 base, leaving 2 bases of the junction unmatched. The CDR3 contains 13 residues. The CDR3 nucleotides are TGTGCCAGCAGCCAAGGGACAGGGTTCGAGCAGTACTTC. The encoded protein is CASSQGTGFEQYF.

The chain joins TRBV2 to TRBJ2-2; 8 bases are shared with TRBD2. The germline CDR1 and CDR2 sequences are SNHLY and FYNNEI. The CDR3 has 15 residues. Trimming took 4 bases from V and 2 from J; bases not matched to a gene: 3. CDR3 protein: CASSVGRANTGELFF. DNA of the CDR3: TGTGCCAGCAGTGTCGGGAGGGCTAACACCGGGGAGCTGTTTTTT.

The V gene is TRBV15, the J gene TRBJ2-2; the D gene could be TRBD1 or TRBD2 (6 bases each). The germline gives CDR1 LNHNV, CDR2 YYDKDF (reference sequence). The germline V and J ends were trimmed by 3 bases and 3 bases, with 11 bases remaining between them. This CDR3 region has 15 residues. CDR3 in DNA: TGTGCCACCAGCAGTTCAAGGGGGGACACCGGGGAGCTGTTTTTT. Translating gives CATSSSRGDTGELFF. The variable domain in full, with the rest retrieved from reference TRBV15 and TRBJ2-2, is DAMVIQNPRYQVTQFGKPVTLSCSQTLNHNVMYWYQQKSSQAPKLLFHYYDKDFNNEADTPDNFQSRRPNTSFCFLDIRSPGLGDTAMYLCATSSSRGDTGELFFGEGSRLTVL.

This chain connects TRBV28 to TRBJ2-5; D assignment may be TRBD1 or TRBD2 (5 bases each). The germline V gene has CDR1 MDHEN and CDR2 SYDVKM. This CDR3 contains 13 residues. Trimming took 4 bases from V and 6 from J, leaving 12 bases between them. The CDR3 nucleotides read TGTGCCAGCAGTTATGGGGACGTGAAGACCCAGTACTTC. Its protein is CASSYGDVKTQYF.

The genes are TRBV7-8 and TRBJ1-2; 8 bases align to TRBD1. In germline, CDR1 is SGHVS, CDR2 FQNEAQ. The CDR3 is made up of 17 amino acids. The V segment lost 3 bases and the J segment 4 bases; nucleotides outside the gene matches: 13. The CDR3 nucleotides are TGTGCCAGCAGCTTGGACTCAATTGACAGGGGTGGCTATGGCTACACCTTC. It yields the protein CASSLDSIDRGGYGYTF. The full variable domain, its missing parts supplied by reference TRBV7-8 and TRBJ1-2, is GAGVSQSPRYKVAKRGQDVALRCDPISGHVSLFWYQQALGQGPEFLTYFQNEAQLDKSGLPSDRFFAERPEGSVSTLKIQRTQQEDSAVYLCASSLDSIDRGGYGYTFGSGTRLTVV.

The chain links TRBV16 to TRBJ1-1; D remains unclear. The length of the CDR3 is 13 residues. Trimming cost V 4 bases and J 5 bases, with 11 bases left between them. From germline, CDR1 is KGHSY and CDR2 FQNENV. As DNA, the CDR3 is TGTGCCAGCAGCCCCTCGATCATTACTGAAGCTTTCTTT. Translating it yields CASSPSIITEAFF.

The chain combines TRBV14 with TRBJ2-1; D remains ambiguous. CDR3 size: 14 residues. V was pared by 0 bases and J by 3 bases, with 6 bases between. Germline assignment: CDR1 SGHDN and CDR2 FVKESK. The CDR3 is CASSQEVSYNEQFF. In DNA form, the CDR3 reads TGTGCCAGCAGCCAAGAGGTCAGCTACAATGAGCAGTTCTTC. Supplemented by reference TRBV14 and TRBJ2-1, the full variable domain reads EAGVTQFPSHSVIEKGQTVTLRCDPISGHDNLYWYRRVMGKEIKFLLHFVKESKQDESGMPNNRFLAERTGGTYSTLKVQPAELEDSGVYFCASSQEVSYNEQFFGPGTRLTVL.

The chain carries TRBV11-2 and TRBJ2-1; D remains ambiguous. The ends were cut back, 7 bases at V and 0 bases at J, with 13 bases in the middle. CDR1 SGHAT and CDR2 FQNNGV come from the germline V gene. The CDR3 sequence is 15 residues long. The CDR3 DNA reads TGTGCCAGCATGACCGAGACTTACTCCTACAATGAGCAGTTCTTC. This encodes CASMTETYSYNEQFF.

V gene TRBV27 combines with J gene TRBJ1-3; tentative D call: TRBD1 (5 bases). Trimming stripped 0 bases from V and 6 bases from J, with 12 bases between. The CDR3 consists of 15 residues. Germline CDR1 and CDR2: MNHEY and SMNVEV (reference sequence). CDR3 nucleotide sequence: TGTGCCAGCAGTTTATCCCTAAATGGACAAAACACCATATATTTT. Amino acid sequence: CASSLSLNGQNTIYF.

The rearrangement joins TRBV7-2 to TRBJ1-1; unclear D gene. CDR3 size: 13 residues. Germline CDR1 reads SGHTA; CDR2 reads FQGNSA. Trimming left V 2 bases short and J 3 bases short, with 7 bases between. The CDR3 DNA reads as TGTGCCAGCAGCTTAAGGAGGGACACTGAAGCTTTCTTT. It codes for CASSLRRDTEAFF.

This sequence joins TRBV6-5 and TRBJ1-5; D is unclear. V was pared by 4 bases and J by 4 bases, with 5 bases between. Germline CDR1 is MNHEY and CDR2 is SVGAGI. The CDR3 is made up of 12 amino acids. The CDR3 sequence is CASSSINQPQHF. The CDR3 region has the DNA TGTGCCAGCAGTTCCATAAATCAGCCCCAGCATTTT.

The CDR3 DNA follows: TGTGCCAGCAGTCTCGACAGAAGCTCTGGGGCCAACGTCCTGACTTTC. Amino acid sequence: CASSLDRSSGANVLTF. The chain is built from TRBV27 and TRBJ2-6, with D possibly being TRBD1 (5 bases). Trimming took 5 bases from V and 0 from J, leaving 11 bases between them. This CDR3 spans 16 amino acids. The germline V gene has CDR1 MNHEY and CDR2 SMNVEV (reference sequence).

This chain connects TRBV19 to TRBJ2-5; 11 bases are a match to TRBD2. Germline CDR1 reads LNHDA; CDR2 reads SQIVND (reference sequence). Losses at the gene ends were 8 bases for V and 2 bases for J; bases not matched to a gene: 7. The CDR3 is 15 residues long. The DNA for the CDR3 is TGTGCCAGTGCTCCGGGACTAGCGGAACAAGAGACCCAGTACTTC. It is translated as CASAPGLAEQETQYF.

CDR3 loop: CASRVAGGGTGELFF. CDR3 bases: TGTGCCAGCAGAGTAGCGGGAGGGGGCACCGGGGAGCTGTTTTTT. The genes are TRBV6-5 and TRBJ2-2, with 11 bases fitting TRBD2. The CDR3 is 15 residues long. V shed 6 bases and J 4 bases; nucleotides not matched to a gene: 4. Germline assignment: CDR1 MNHEY and CDR2 SVGAGI.

This clone was seen more than once but under ten times. In nucleotides, the CDR3 is TGTGCCAGTAGTATAGATCACCGAAGGGGCTACACCTTC. It specifies CASSIDHRRGYTF. V and J are TRBV19 and TRBJ1-2; no definite D call. V shed 0 bases and J shed 8 bases, with 10 bases lying between them. The germline V gene has CDR1 LNHDA and CDR2 SQIVND (reference sequence). The CDR3 covers 13 residues. The full variable domain, in which reference TRBV19 and TRBJ1-2 provide the parts outside the CDR3, is DGGITQSPKYLFRKEGQNVTLSCEQNLNHDAMYWYRQDPGQGLRLIYYSQIVNDFQKGDIAEGYSVSREKKESFPLTVTSAQKNPTAFYLCASSIDHRRGYTFGSGTRLTVV.

This chain uses TRBV5-1 with TRBJ2-3; D is ambiguous. The V gene lost 3 bases and the J gene lost 0 bases, with 5 bases spanning the gap. The germline CDR1 and CDR2 sequences are SGHRS and YFSETQ. The length of the CDR3 is 13 residues. DNA for the CDR3: TGCGCCAGCAGCTCCCAAAGCACAGATACGCAGTATTTT. Encoded protein: CASSSQSTDTQYF. The whole variable domain, remainder taken from reference TRBV5-1 and TRBJ2-3, is KAGVTQTPRYLIKTRGQQVTLSCSPISGHRSVSWYQQTPGQGLQFLFEYFSETQRNKGNFPGRFSGRQFSNSRSEMNVSTLELGDSALYLCASSSQSTDTQYFGPGTRLTVL.

The chain combines TRBV2 with TRBJ1-4; D remains unclear. V was pared by 0 bases and J by 5 bases, with 7 bases between. The CDR3 consists of 14 residues. CDR1 and CDR2 from the germline V gene are SNHLY and FYNNEI. In nucleotides, the CDR3 is TGTGCCAGCAGTGAAGCTCACGGCAATGAAAAACTGTTTTTT. It codes for CASSEAHGNEKLFF.

This clone was seen many times. The chain employs TRBV2 and TRBJ1-5, with unresolved D. V lost 6 bases and J 2 bases, leaving 14 bases between the germline ends. The CDR3 covers 15 residues. Germline loops: CDR1 SNHLY, CDR2 FYNNEI. CDR3 in DNA: TGTGCCAGCAGCCGGTACACCCGGGGCAATCAGCCCCAGCATTTT. Its translation: CASSRYTRGNQPQHF.

This chain links TRBV7-2 with TRBJ1-5; TRBD1 is a possible D gene (6 bases). The CDR3 loop spans 16 amino acids. Deletions cut 1 base from V and 2 bases from J, with 12 bases between. Germline assignment: CDR1 SGHTA and CDR2 FQGNSA. This chain's CDR3 is CASSLVRGLGNQPQHF. CDR3 DNA sequence: TGTGCCAGCAGCTTAGTCCGGGGGCTAGGCAATCAGCCCCAGCATTTT.

CDR3 protein: CASSQTALQPQHF. DNA for the CDR3: TGTGCCAGCAGTCAGACAGCGCTTCAGCCCCAGCATTTT. The V gene is TRBV2, the J gene TRBJ1-5, with D possibly TRBD1 on 5 matching bases. Between the trimmed V and J ends, which lost 5 bases and 6 bases, there was a span of 11 bases. CDR3 length: 13 residues. From germline, CDR1 is SNHLY and CDR2 FYNNEI.

This chain joins TRBV4-3 and TRBJ2-7; 9 positions match TRBD1. The germline V gene has CDR1 LGHNA and CDR2 YSLEER. The CDR3 is 15 amino acids. Trimming cost V 1 base and J 3 bases; bases outside gene matches: 4. As DNA, the CDR3 is TGCGCCAGCAGCCAAGGGGGACAGGGAATCTACGAGCAGTACTTC. Its protein product is CASSQGGQGIYEQYF.

The chain links TRBV7-2 to TRBJ1-2; D unresolved. Germline V gene sequence: CDR1 SGHTA, CDR2 FQGNSA. V gave up 2 bases and J gave up 8 bases, with 9 bases separating them. The CDR3 is made up of 12 amino acids. CDR3 nucleotide sequence: TGTGCCAGCAGCTTAAGCAGGACGGGCTACACCTTC. This codes for CASSLSRTGYTF.

This sequence joins TRBV28 and TRBJ2-5; the D gene is possibly TRBD1 (6 bases). Looked up from germline, CDR1 is MDHEN and CDR2 is SYDVKM. Trimming stripped 8 bases from V and 1 base from J, with 11 bases between. This CDR3 comprises 13 residues. The chain's CDR3 is CASWGTFQETQYF. CDR3 DNA sequence: TGTGCCAGCTGGGGGACATTCCAAGAGACCCAGTACTTC.

This rearrangement joins TRBV5-5 to TRBJ1-2, with D unresolved. CDR1 and CDR2 (germline): SGHKS, YYEKEE (reference sequence). Trimming removed 1 base from V and 5 bases from J, with 15 bases in between. There are 15 residues in the CDR3. The chain's CDR3 is CASSLSSGQGYGYTF. CDR3 nucleotide sequence: TGTGCCAGCAGCTTGTCTTCCGGCCAAGGGTATGGCTACACCTTC.

V and J are TRBV28 and TRBJ2-7, with 10 bases that match TRBD2. The germline V gene has CDR1 MDHEN and CDR2 SYDVKM. The CDR3 runs to 14 residues. The V gene end was trimmed by 7 bases and the J gene end by 5 bases; junction bases not matched to a gene: 8. CDR3 sequence reads: CASTLAGGTDEQYF. The CDR3 region has the DNA TGTGCCAGCACCTTAGCGGGAGGCACCGACGAGCAGTACTTC. The variable domain in full, completed from reference TRBV28 and TRBJ2-7, reads DVKVTQSSRYLVKRTGEKVFLECVQDMDHENMFWYRQDPGLGLRLIYFSYDVKMKEKGDIPEGYSVSREKKERFSLILESASTNQTSMYLCASTLAGGTDEQYFGPGTRLTVT.